This T cell receptor beta chain comes out of a study of tumor-infiltrating lymphocytes in primary liver carcinoma. Study summary: Staging placed the tumors at T1-T3 N0M0, and they measured about 4.2 to 11 cm across.

The CDR3 has 14 residues. The germline CDR1 and CDR2 sequences are SGHDN and FVKESK. Trimming shortened V by 4 bases and J by 5 bases, and 15 bases separated the two germline ends. A constant-region primer primed TCR beta cDNA synthesis from 500 to 550 ng of total RNA. Sequencing libraries for TCR beta derived from three nested multiplex PCR rounds that used slightly modified ARM-PCR. The opening two PCR rounds, nine to eleven cycles each, paired TRBV1-TRBV30 forward primers with a C-beta reverse primer. Using its own MiXCR run on the multiplex PCR reads, TCRdb lists one record per CDR3 protein. This sample has more than 85,000 distinct CDR3 sequences, with approximately 78% found just once. Joint extraction of RNA and DNA used about 17-31 mg of bulk tissue that was unsorted.

Sequencing was carried out using liver tumor tissue from sampling region 3. Subset here: tumor region T3, left-lateral pole. The receptor was isolated from a man aged 35 to 55 with primary liver carcinoma and hepatitis B virus infection. This chain links TRBV14 with TRBJ2-7; D not certain. CDR3 in amino acids: CASSRRLVMNEQYF. The CDR3 DNA is TGTGCCAGCAGCCGCCGACTGGTGATGAACGAGCAGTACTTC. The complete variable domain, with remaining parts taken from reference TRBV14 and TRBJ2-7, reads EAGVTQFPSHSVIEKGQTVTLRCDPISGHDNLYWYRRVMGKEIKFLLHFVKESKQDESGMPNNRFLAERTGGTYSTLKVQPAELEDSGVYFCASSRRLVMNEQYFGPGTRLTVT.